The sequence of this TCR beta chain was determined in a study of T cell clones after liver transplantation. General study points: Post-transplant, graft-donor-reactive CD4 TCRbeta sequences in blood dropped significantly in most of the 8 subjects. Low donor cell numbers restricted donor-reactive repertoire measurement in a couple of subjects. Rather than being deleted, graft donor-reactive T cells may have moved into the graft.

As for this clone: Its antigen is still unknown.

Some clones are missing from TCRdb's copy, which holds only in-frame ones; the method was immunoSEQ multiplex PCR. This table has about 75,000 clones, around four fifths appearing once. Trimming stripped 6 bases from V and 7 bases from J, with 6 bases between. Germline-derived CDR1 and CDR2 are MDHEN and SYDVKM. The CDR3 spans 10 residues. The gene calls are TRBV28 and TRBJ1-1, with D unclear. Sequences were derived from CD4+ T cells from blood, sampled about 50 months after liver transplant. The sequence was collected from a human patient who received a liver transplant. Among the T cells, some may be from the graft donor. The chain's CDR3 is CASSRSEAFF. CDR3 DNA sequence: TGTGCCAGCAGCCGCAGTGAAGCTTTCTTT.